This record looks at one T cell receptor beta chain sequence and its context. TCRdb reprocessed the 5' RACE reads and reports one entry per CDR3 protein, with no DNA. The repertoire table contains 550,000 to 600,000 distinct CDR3 sequences. This record comes from a study of T cells expressing NK-cell markers. About the research overall: Most of the eight sequenced donors were classified as HCMV-seropositive, and one was classified as seronegative.

Looked up from germline, CDR1 is SGHTA and CDR2 is FQGNSA. The CDR3 runs 11 residues. The sample was blood T cells: a sorted CD56 or NKG2C T cell subset, CD4+ or CD8+ T cells, or bulk PBMC T cells (not recorded which). This clonotype originated in a man aged 18 to 29 in good health. The V call is TRBV7-2, the J call TRBJ2-3. The CDR3 here is CASSLWPTQYF.